The clone carrying this TCR beta chain was counted between two and nine times. What it binds is not known. This specimen comes from a study of beta chain features in type 1 diabetes. General study points: Researchers cautioned that cDNA sequencing could over-represent cells with high TCR expression. PCR might pick shorter templates more often, in the same way for patients and controls. Moderately but significantly shorter TCRB CDR3s were found in Type 1 diabetes patients in all four CD4+ subsets.

The CDR3 sequence is 14 residues long. Germline V gene sequence: CDR1 GTSNPN, CDR2 SVGIG (reference sequence). V was clipped by 2 bases and J by 0 bases, with 10 bases between them. TCRB transcripts that were expressed got sequenced, as all of the isolated RNA had been reverse transcribed. Assay: immunoSEQ multiplex PCR; the TCRdb copy retains only in-frame clones and omits some. This table has approximately 170,000 clones, almost 65% appearing once. Each of the CD4+ naive, central memory, regulatory and stem cell-like memory populations was sorted via CD45RO/CCR7/CD25/CD127/CD95/CD27. Each of the sorted populations had a purity greater than 98%.

The material sequenced was naive CD4+ T cells from blood. The source of this sequence is a man aged 25-45 years with type 1 diabetes. This sequence joins TRBV30 and TRBJ1-1, with D maybe TRBD1 (6 bases). CDR3 in amino acids: CAWSWTALNTEAFF. CDR3 nucleotide sequence: TGTGCCTGGAGTTGGACAGCCTTGAACACTGAAGCTTTCTTT.